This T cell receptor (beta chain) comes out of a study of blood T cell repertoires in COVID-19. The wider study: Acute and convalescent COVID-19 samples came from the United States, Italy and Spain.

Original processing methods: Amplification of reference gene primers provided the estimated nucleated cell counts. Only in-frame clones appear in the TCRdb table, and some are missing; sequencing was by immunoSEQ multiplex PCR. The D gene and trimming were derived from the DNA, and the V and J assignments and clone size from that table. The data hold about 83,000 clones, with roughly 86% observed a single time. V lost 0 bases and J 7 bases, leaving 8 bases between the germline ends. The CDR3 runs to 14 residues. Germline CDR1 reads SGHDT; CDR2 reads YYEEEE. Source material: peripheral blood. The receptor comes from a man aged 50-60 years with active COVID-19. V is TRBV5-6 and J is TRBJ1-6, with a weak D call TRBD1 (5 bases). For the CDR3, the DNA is TGTGCCAGCAGCTTGGGGGGGGTAAATTCACCCCTCCACTTT. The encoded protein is CASSLGGVNSPLHF.